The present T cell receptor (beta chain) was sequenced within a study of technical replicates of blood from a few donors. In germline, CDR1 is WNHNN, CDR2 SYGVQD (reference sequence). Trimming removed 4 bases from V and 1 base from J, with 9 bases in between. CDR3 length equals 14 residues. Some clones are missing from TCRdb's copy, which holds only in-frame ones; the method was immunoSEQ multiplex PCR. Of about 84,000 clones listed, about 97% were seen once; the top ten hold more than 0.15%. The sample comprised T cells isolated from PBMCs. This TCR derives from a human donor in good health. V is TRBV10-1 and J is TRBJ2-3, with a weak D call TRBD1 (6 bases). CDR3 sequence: CASSGTAGTDTQYF. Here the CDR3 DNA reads TGCGCCAGCAGTGGGACAGCGGGCACAGATACGCAGTATTTT.